This TCR beta chain was identified during a study of graft-versus-host responses after intestinal transplantation. Libraries were prepared by immunoSEQ multiplex PCR; TCRdb keeps only in-frame clonotypes and omits some of them. The sample holds some 9,600 clones, 70% to 90% seen once. This clone was counted between two and nine times. The sequence was obtained from a human patient who received an intestinal transplant, so some T cells may come from the graft donor. Source: PBMCs, taken about 250 days after intestinal transplant.

CDR3 sequence: CASSDRANYGYTF. DNA of the CDR3: TGTGCCAGCAGTGACAGGGCTAACTATGGCTACACCTTC. The gene calls are TRBV6-1 and TRBJ1-2; tentative D call: TRBD1 (5 bases). With 3 bases removed from V and 0 bases from J, the gap between germline ends came to 5 bases. The germline V gene has CDR1 MNHNS and CDR2 SASEGT. This CDR3 comprises 13 residues.